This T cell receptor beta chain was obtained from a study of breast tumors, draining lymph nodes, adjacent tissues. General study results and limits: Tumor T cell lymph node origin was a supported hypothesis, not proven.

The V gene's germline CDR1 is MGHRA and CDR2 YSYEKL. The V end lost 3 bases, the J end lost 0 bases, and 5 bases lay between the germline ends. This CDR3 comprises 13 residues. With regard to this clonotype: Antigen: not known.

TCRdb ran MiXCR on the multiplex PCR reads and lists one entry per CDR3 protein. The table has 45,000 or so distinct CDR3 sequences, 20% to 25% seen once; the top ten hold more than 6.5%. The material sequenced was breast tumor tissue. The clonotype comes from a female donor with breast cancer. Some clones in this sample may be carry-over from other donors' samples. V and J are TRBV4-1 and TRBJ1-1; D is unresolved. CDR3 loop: CASSHPLNTEAFF. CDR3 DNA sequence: TGCGCCAGCAGCCATCCCCTGAACACTGAAGCTTTCTTT.